The 31 T cell receptor beta chains in this list originate from one sample, sequenced in a study of beta chain features in type 1 diabetes. Findings and limits, study-wide: Moderate but significant shortening of TCRB CDR3s was recorded in all four CD4+ subsets from Type 1 diabetes patients.

For these TCRs, the target antigens are not known. Expressed TCRB transcripts were sequenced after all isolated RNA was converted to cDNA. Repertoires were generated with immunoSEQ multiplex PCR, while TCRdb's copy carries only in-frame clones and drops some. The table shows 350,000 to 450,000 clones, with over 9.5% occurring only once. Source material: naive CD4+ T cells from blood. These receptors all come from a woman aged 18-30 years with type 1 diabetes.

CDR3 in amino acids: CASSRSYQETQYF. CDR3 DNA sequence: TGTGCCAGCTCACGTTCGTACCAAGAGACCCAGTACTTC. The genes are TRBV18 and TRBJ2-5; D gene unclear. Germline CDR1 reads KGHSH; CDR2 reads LQKENI. The CDR3 runs 13 residues. The V end lost 4 bases, the J end lost 0 bases, and 6 bases lay between the germline ends.

The V gene is TRBV11-2, the J gene TRBJ2-1; 9 bases agree with TRBD2. J lost 9 bases, V lost 4 bases, and 10 bases had no gene match. This CDR3 comprises 15 residues. Germline CDR1 is SGHAT and CDR2 is FQNNGV. CDR3 DNA: TGTGCCAGCAGCTCCACTAGGGCTAGCGGGGCTGAGCAGTTCTTC. Its protein product is CASSSTRASGAEQFF.

The chain uses TRBV4-2 and TRBJ2-5; 7 nucleotides align to TRBD2. Looked up from germline, CDR1 is LGHNA and CDR2 is YNFKEQ. With 5 bases clipped from V and 0 bases from J, the junction kept 6 bases outside the gene matches. CDR3 size: 15 residues. CDR3 DNA sequence: TGTGCCAGCAGCTGGGGGGGTGGTGACCAAGAGACCCAGTACTTC. Translation gives CASSWGGGDQETQYF.

J is TRBJ2-7 and V is TRBV7-9; 7 bases agree with TRBD1. This CDR3 is built from 15 residues. Per the germline V gene, CDR1 is SEHNR and CDR2 is FQNEAQ (reference sequence). V trimming: 2 bases; J trimming: 3 bases; junction bases outside the gene matches: 7. CDR3 residues: CASSLQGGDSYEQYF. The CDR3 DNA follows: TGTGCCAGCAGCTTACAAGGGGGCGATAGCTACGAGCAGTACTTC. The full variable domain, completed using reference TRBV7-9 and TRBJ2-7, is DTGVSQNPRHKITKRGQNVTFRCDPISEHNRLYWYRQTLGQGPEFLTYFQNEAQLEKSRLLSDRFSAERPKGSFSTLEIQRTEQGDSAMYLCASSLQGGDSYEQYFGPGTRLTVT.

In this sample, this clone turned up a few times. The rearrangement uses TRBV7-3 and TRBJ2-4; 9 bases line up with TRBD2. CDR1 and CDR2 from the germline V gene are SGHTA and FQGTGA. J lost 8 bases, V lost 9 bases, and 17 bases had no gene match. The CDR3 totals 16 residues. This CDR3 reads CASLTSGDLEKHIQYF. Here the CDR3 DNA reads TGTGCCAGTTTGACTAGCGGAGATTTGGAGAAGCACATTCAGTACTTC.

Turning to this clone: The sample holds other DNA sequences that translate to the same CDR3. The V call is TRBV4-3, the J call TRBJ2-5; 9 bases line up with TRBD2. Germline CDR1 and CDR2: LGHNA and YSLEER. The length of the CDR3 is 15 residues. V shed 1 base, J shed 5 bases, and the junction held 5 bases outside the gene matches. The CDR3 here is CASSQGAGGPETQYF. CDR3 coding DNA: TGCGCCAGCAGCCAAGGAGCGGGGGGCCCGGAGACCCAGTACTTC.

This clone has a handful of counts. The V call is TRBV20-1, the J call TRBJ1-1; no firm D call. Trimming stripped 2 bases from V and 4 bases from J, with 5 bases between. CDR1 and CDR2 (germline): DFQATT, SNEGSKA (reference sequence). This CDR3 is 11 amino acids long. The CDR3 DNA is TGCAGTGCTAGACAGATCACTGAAGCTTTCTTT. The encoded protein is CSARQITEAFF.

CDR3 nucleotides: TGTGCCAGCAGCCCCAGGGGATTGAACACTGAAGCTTTCTTT. It yields the protein CASSPRGLNTEAFF. The chain recombines TRBV11-3 with TRBJ1-1, with D perhaps matching TRBD1 (6 bases). Germline V gene lookup returns CDR1 SGHNT and CDR2 YENEEA. V dropped 5 bases and J dropped 0 bases, with 10 bases sitting between them. The CDR3 consists of 14 residues. Complete variable domain (other parts from reference TRBV11-3 and TRBJ1-1): EAGVVQSPRYKIIEKKQPVAFWCNPISGHNTLYWYLQNLGQGPELLIRYENEEAVDDSQLPKDRFSAERLKGVDSTLKIQPAELGDSAVYLCASSPRGLNTEAFFGQGTRLTVV.

The chain carries TRBV19 and TRBJ1-2; the D is unclear. Trimming cost V 10 bases and J 8 bases, with 11 bases left between them. From germline, CDR1 is LNHDA and CDR2 SQIVND (reference sequence). This CDR3 is 10 amino acids long. The CDR3 coding sequence is TGTGCCACCTGGACGGGGGGCTACACCTTC. Encoded protein: CATWTGGYTF.

A few counts support this clone. This rearrangement joins TRBV7-9 to TRBJ2-2, with D possibly being TRBD1 (5 bases). The germline V and J ends were trimmed by 1 base and 2 bases, with 8 bases remaining between them. This CDR3 comprises 15 residues. CDR1 is SEHNR and CDR2 is FQNEAQ in the germline V gene (reference sequence). DNA for the CDR3: TGTGCCAGCAGCTTAGGGGGCAGAAACACCGGGGAGCTGTTTTTT. Protein sequence: CASSLGGRNTGELFF.

V gene TRBV29-1 combines with J gene TRBJ1-1, with D possibly matching TRBD1 (5 bases). In germline, CDR1 is SQVTM, CDR2 ANQGSEA. CDR3 length equals 12 residues. Trimming stripped 7 bases from V and 2 bases from J, with 11 bases between. In DNA, the CDR3 is TGCAGCGGACGGACATTAAACACTGAAGCTTTCTTT. Translation gives CSGRTLNTEAFF.

This clone has only a few counts. The rearrangement uses TRBV18 and TRBJ2-7, with 7 bases aligning to TRBD1. The J segment lost 4 bases and the V segment lost 2 bases, leaving 8 bases of the junction unmatched. Germline lookup yields CDR1 KGHSH and CDR2 LQKENI. The CDR3 length is 15 residues. CDR3 amino acids: CASSPGEGAGYEQYF. In nucleotides, the CDR3 is TGTGCCAGCTCACCAGGAGAGGGGGCAGGATACGAGCAGTACTTC.

The chain is built from TRBV27 and TRBJ1-5; D gene uncertain. V was cut by 2 bases and J by 4 bases, with 12 bases left in between. Germline assignment: CDR1 MNHEY and CDR2 SMNVEV (reference sequence). The CDR3 runs 15 residues. This CDR3 reads CASSLAGFQNQPQHF. The CDR3 DNA follows: TGTGCCAGCAGTTTAGCGGGGTTCCAAAATCAGCCCCAGCATTTT.

This clone was picked up a small number of times. The chain carries TRBV29-1 and TRBJ2-7; TRBD2 matches at 7 bases. Per germline, CDR1 SQVTM and CDR2 ANQGSEA. V was pared by 4 bases and J by 3 bases, with 12 bases of the junction left unmatched. This CDR3 is built from 15 residues. In DNA, the CDR3 is TGCAGCGTTGGTTCTAGGACTAGGAGAAACTACGAGCAGTACTTC. This encodes CSVGSRTRRNYEQYF.

The V and J genes are TRBV4-1 and TRBJ2-5; 7 positions match TRBD2. The V gene's germline CDR1 is MGHRA and CDR2 YSYEKL. CDR3 length equals 15 residues. J gave up 5 bases and V 1 base, and 7 bases lay outside the gene matches. CDR3 sequence reads: CASSQGPAGYETQYF. Here the CDR3 DNA reads TGCGCCAGCAGCCAAGGTCCAGCGGGGTATGAGACCCAGTACTTC.

V gene TRBV7-2 combines with J gene TRBJ2-1, with 7 bases identical to TRBD2. The CDR3 sequence is 13 residues long. Unmatched junction bases numbered 2, after V lost 5 bases and J lost 4 bases. Germline CDR1 reads SGHTA; CDR2 reads FQGNSA. CDR3 nucleotide sequence: TGTGCCAGCAGCCCGGGGGGTTACAATGAGCAGTTCTTC. Its translation: CASSPGGYNEQFF.

There are a few counts of this clone. The chain uses TRBV7-9 and TRBJ2-7, with 9 bases lining up with TRBD1. The CDR3 length is 17 residues. The germline gives CDR1 SEHNR, CDR2 FQNEAQ (reference sequence). J was trimmed by 1 base and V by 0 bases; bases with no gene match: 7. The CDR3 nucleotides are TGTGCCAGCAGCTTAGCGAAATCCGGGACAGGGTCCTACGAGCAGTACTTC. It codes for CASSLAKSGTGSYEQYF.

This clone was observed a handful of times. CDR3 amino acids: CASSRSREHYEQYF. CDR3 nucleotide sequence: TGTGCCAGCTCACGGTCGCGCGAGCACTACGAGCAGTACTTC. This rearrangement joins TRBV18 to TRBJ2-7; D remains ambiguous. Germline V gene lookup returns CDR1 KGHSH and CDR2 LQKENI. The CDR3 contains 14 residues. Trimming pared 4 bases from V and 3 bases from J, leaving 13 bases between.

This clone was seen more than once but under ten times. This chain connects TRBV30 to TRBJ2-5, with D maybe TRBD1 (5 bases). V was clipped by 4 bases and J by 4 bases, with 10 bases between them. This CDR3 is 12 amino acids long. Per germline, CDR1 GTSNPN and CDR2 SVGIG (reference sequence). CDR3 coding DNA: TGTGCCTGGACGGCTAGGGGAGAGACCCAGTACTTC. It encodes CAWTARGETQYF.

This clone turned up a few times. The chain links TRBV30 to TRBJ1-3; D is uncertain. V lost 1 base and J lost 3, with 7 bases in between. CDR3 size: 13 residues. The germline V gene encodes CDR1 GTSNPN and CDR2 SVGIG (reference sequence). This chain's CDR3 is CAWSGVSGNTIYF. CDR3 coding DNA: TGTGCCTGGAGTGGTGTCAGTGGAAACACCATATATTTT.

The chain couples TRBV4-3 to TRBJ2-5; 7 bases fit TRBD2. The CDR3 totals 14 residues. Losses at the gene ends were 4 bases for V and 4 bases for J; bases not matched to a gene: 6. The V gene's germline CDR1 is LGHNA and CDR2 YSLEER. The chain's CDR3 is CASSPSSGAETQYF. CDR3 sequence (DNA): TGCGCCAGCAGCCCCTCTAGCGGAGCAGAGACCCAGTACTTC.

The rearrangement joins TRBV7-9 to TRBJ2-1, with 9 bases fitting TRBD1. J lost 6 bases, V lost 5 bases, and 8 bases had no gene match. Looked up from germline, CDR1 is SEHNR and CDR2 is FQNEAQ (reference sequence). The CDR3 runs to 15 residues. This chain's CDR3 is CASSRRTGERNEQFF. Written as DNA, the CDR3 is TGTGCCAGCAGCCGCAGGACAGGGGAACGCAATGAGCAGTTCTTC.

V usage is TRBV6-6 and J usage is TRBJ2-7, with a tentative D call TRBD1 (6 bases). This CDR3 is built from 12 residues. Germline V gene sequence: CDR1 MNHNY, CDR2 SVGAGI (reference sequence). V dropped 5 bases and J dropped 6 bases, with 11 bases sitting between them. The CDR3 DNA is TGTGCCAGCAGTCGCACAGGGTTCGAGCAGTACTTC. It translates to CASSRTGFEQYF.

This sequence joins TRBV14 and TRBJ2-7; 9 bases fit TRBD1. J lost 4 bases, V lost 3 bases, and 7 bases had no gene match. Germline CDR1 SGHDN, CDR2 FVKESK. The CDR3 runs 15 residues. As DNA, the CDR3 is TGTGCCAGCAGCCAGGCCCAGACAGGGGGGTACGAGCAGTACTTC. The encoded protein is CASSQAQTGGYEQYF.

The sample holds a few counts of this clone. The chain has TRBV5-4 and TRBJ1-1, with D maybe TRBD1 (6 bases). The CDR3 covers 16 residues. V was clipped by 0 bases and J by 3 bases, with 15 bases between them. CDR1 and CDR2 from the germline V gene are SGHNT and YYREEE (reference sequence). CDR3 coding DNA: TGTGCCAGCAGCTTGGCTCCTGCCTCAGGGGACACTGAAGCTTTCTTT. Translation: CASSLAPASGDTEAFF.

The chain carries TRBV30 and TRBJ1-4, with D hard to call. The V gene's germline CDR1 is GTSNPN and CDR2 SVGIG (reference sequence). V shed 3 bases and J shed 5 bases, with 4 bases lying between them. The CDR3 has 11 amino acids. CDR3 DNA: TGTGCCTGGAGCCTAAATGAAAAACTGTTTTTT. This codes for CAWSLNEKLFF.

This clone was seen a handful of times. The genes are TRBV28 and TRBJ2-3, with D hard to call. The CDR3 has 12 residues. The V gene lost 4 bases and the J gene lost 4 bases, with 6 bases spanning the gap. Germline CDR1 MDHEN, CDR2 SYDVKM. The CDR3, as DNA: TGTGCCAGCAGTTCTCTCGCAGATACGCAGTATTTT. It specifies CASSSLADTQYF.

V gene TRBV9 combines with J gene TRBJ2-5; D might be TRBD1 (7 bases). Per the germline V gene, CDR1 is SGDLS and CDR2 is YYNGEE. V was shortened by 0 bases and J by 2 bases, with 11 bases between the two germline ends. This CDR3 has 15 amino acids. CDR3 protein: CASSVAGGIQETQYF. The CDR3 DNA is TGTGCCAGCAGCGTAGCAGGGGGGATACAAGAGACCCAGTACTTC.

This clone occurred a few times. The gene calls are TRBV7-2 and TRBJ2-7, with a possible D match to TRBD2 (7 bases). The CDR3 is 13 residues long. The V gene's germline CDR1 is SGHTA and CDR2 FQGNSA. V shed 1 base and J shed 11 bases, with 15 bases lying between them. CDR3 DNA: TGTGCCAGCAGCTTAGGTCCCGGGGGGCCAAAGTACTTC. It specifies CASSLGPGGPKYF.

This chain connects TRBV12-5 to TRBJ1-2; D may be TRBD1 (6 bases). The CDR3 is 14 residues long. V was clipped by 6 bases and J by 4 bases, with 15 bases between them. Per the germline V gene, CDR1 is LGHNT and CDR2 is FRNRAP. In DNA, the CDR3 is TGTGCTAGTGGCACTACCGGGACACCCTATGGCTACACCTTC. It specifies CASGTTGTPYGYTF.

This clone was seen only a few times. The V and J genes are TRBV5-8 and TRBJ1-1, with D tentatively TRBD1 (6 bases). CDR3 length: 15 residues. The germline V and J ends were trimmed by 2 bases and 6 bases, with 17 bases remaining between them. The germline V gene encodes CDR1 SGHTS and CDR2 YDEGEE. The CDR3 DNA sequence: TGTGCCAGCAGCTTTTCAGGGGTAGTCCGGGCTGAAGCTTTCTTT. Translating it yields CASSFSGVVRAEAFF.